The next 26 T cell receptor beta chains were all read from a single sample in a study of blood T cell repertoires in COVID-19. The repertoire was sequenced with immunoSEQ multiplex PCR; TCRdb's copy has only in-frame clones and lacks some. The sample lists over 150,000 clones; approximately 88% were seen once. Sequencing was carried out using PBMCs or T cells enriched from blood (not recorded which). These TCRs come from a woman in her 30s who had recovered from COVID-19.

This sequence joins TRBV4-2 and TRBJ1-6; D is possibly TRBD1 (5 bases). CDR3 length: 15 residues. Germline V gives CDR1 LGHNA, CDR2 YNFKEQ. V was pared by 6 bases and J by 8 bases, with 17 bases between. This CDR3 reads CASRGHQGGDSPLHF. The CDR3 region has the DNA TGTGCCAGCAGGGGGCACCAGGGTGGGGATTCACCCCTCCACTTT.

The chain links TRBV2 to TRBJ2-3, with 8 positions matching TRBD2. The CDR3 runs to 15 residues. Losses at the gene ends were 7 bases for V and 0 bases for J; bases not matched to a gene: 6. Germline assignment: CDR1 SNHLY and CDR2 FYNNEI. The CDR3 reads CASTPGGGSTDTQYF. CDR3 sequence (DNA): TGTGCCAGCACCCCCGGCGGGGGGAGCACAGATACGCAGTATTTT.

This clone was counted once. As DNA, the CDR3 is TGTGCCAGCAGTGAAGGGAGAATGTACCAAGAGACCCAGTACTTC. This codes for CASSEGRMYQETQYF. The V call is TRBV2, the J call TRBJ2-5; D gene unclear. Germline CDR1 SNHLY, CDR2 FYNNEI. The ends were cut back, 1 base at V and 0 bases at J, with 9 bases in the middle. The CDR3 spans 15 residues.

This sequence joins TRBV27 and TRBJ1-2, with unresolved D. The CDR3 totals 15 residues. The V gene's germline CDR1 is MNHEY and CDR2 SMNVEV (reference sequence). V lost 2 bases, J lost 1 base, and 11 bases lay in between. The CDR3 coding sequence is TGTGCCAGCAGTTTAAATCTCCCGGGTAACTATGGCTACACCTTC. This translates into CASSLNLPGNYGYTF.

J is TRBJ1-2 and V is TRBV6-4; D gene unclear. The CDR3 length is 11 residues. In germline, CDR1 is MRHNA, CDR2 SNTAGT. V was shortened by 10 bases and J by 7 bases, with 13 bases between the two germline ends. The CDR3 loop reads CAINGGFGYTF. The CDR3 coding sequence is TGTGCCATAAATGGAGGGTTTGGCTACACCTTC.

The V call is TRBV6-4, the J call TRBJ2-2; TRBD1 agrees at 8 bases. This CDR3 spans 13 amino acids. Per the germline V gene, CDR1 is MRHNA and CDR2 is SNTAGT. The J segment lost 6 bases and the V segment lost 6 bases, leaving 3 bases of the junction unmatched. The CDR3, as DNA: TGTGCCAGCAGCATGACAGGGGCCGGGGAGCTGTTTTTT. Amino acid sequence: CASSMTGAGELFF.

This chain links TRBV30 with TRBJ1-3; D gene unclear. V lost 2 bases, J lost 0 bases, and 5 bases lay in between. Per the germline V gene, CDR1 is GTSNPN and CDR2 is SVGIG (reference sequence). The CDR3 is 13 amino acids. CDR3 in amino acids: CAWSRGSGNTIYF. The CDR3 DNA reads as TGTGCCTGGAGTCGGGGCTCTGGAAACACCATATATTTT.

The chain recombines TRBV7-9 with TRBJ1-6, with 9 bases that match TRBD1. This CDR3 has 17 residues. V trimming: 1 base; J trimming: 8 bases; junction bases outside the gene matches: 9. Per the germline V gene, CDR1 is SEHNR and CDR2 is FQNEAQ (reference sequence). Here the CDR3 reads CASSLGQGGSFDSPLHF. CDR3 in DNA: TGTGCCAGCAGCTTAGGACAGGGGGGTAGTTTCGATTCACCCCTCCACTTT.

This clone was recorded only once. The V call is TRBV11-2, the J call TRBJ2-1; D ambiguous. From germline, CDR1 is SGHAT and CDR2 FQNNGV. Trimming took 7 bases from V and 0 from J, leaving 10 bases between them. CDR3 length equals 14 residues. The CDR3 coding sequence is TGTGCCAGCAACGAGAGGCTCTCCTACAATGAGCAGTTCTTC. Residues: CASNERLSYNEQFF.

This clone appeared a few times. The genes are TRBV5-1 and TRBJ1-1; 7 bases align to TRBD1. Germline CDR1 SGHRS, CDR2 YFSETQ. With 4 bases clipped from V and 2 bases from J, the junction kept 11 bases outside the gene matches. This CDR3 contains 16 residues. CDR3 loop: CASSRNSGTVNTEAFF. In nucleotides, the CDR3 is TGCGCCAGCAGCCGAAACTCCGGGACAGTAAACACTGAAGCTTTCTTT.

The genes are TRBV9 and TRBJ1-4; TRBD1 matches at 10 bases. Germline assignment: CDR1 SGDLS and CDR2 YYNGEE. The V and J ends lost 3 bases and 6 bases, in that order; junction bases with no gene match: 8. CDR3 size: 16 residues. CDR3 loop: CASSASPDRGYEKLFF. The CDR3 nucleotides read TGTGCCAGCAGCGCCAGCCCGGACAGGGGGTATGAAAAACTGTTTTTT. Full variable domain (missing parts from reference TRBV9 and TRBJ1-4): DSGVTQTPKHLITATGQRVTLRCSPRSGDLSVYWYQQSLDQGLQFLIQYYNGEERAKGNILERFSAQQFPDLHSELNLSSLELGDSALYFCASSASPDRGYEKLFFGSGTQLSVL.

This sequence joins TRBV4-2 and TRBJ1-5, with D perhaps TRBD1 (6 bases). The V gene's germline CDR1 is LGHNA and CDR2 YNFKEQ. With 0 bases removed from V and 4 bases from J, the gap between germline ends came to 13 bases. The CDR3 runs 16 residues. The CDR3: CASSQEPGQINQPQHF. DNA of the CDR3: TGTGCCAGCAGCCAAGAGCCCGGACAGATTAATCAGCCCCAGCATTTT.

The rearrangement uses TRBV4-2 and TRBJ1-5; 7 positions agree with TRBD1. Germline trimming cut 0 bases from V and 0 bases from J; bases unmatched to any gene: 11. Germline CDR1 reads LGHNA; CDR2 reads YNFKEQ. The CDR3 sequence is 19 residues long. The DNA of the CDR3 is TGTGCCAGCAGCCAAGAAGGGAGGAGGGGGCTTTATAGCAATCAGCCCCAGCATTTT. Translated, it gives CASSQEGRRGLYSNQPQHF.

The gene calls are TRBV7-6 and TRBJ2-7; 7 bases are shared with TRBD2. The J segment lost 4 bases and the V segment lost 0 bases, leaving 6 bases of the junction unmatched. The CDR3 contains 15 residues. Per germline, CDR1 SGHVS and CDR2 FNYEAQ. The CDR3: CASSLAGGPSYEQYF. The CDR3 bases are TGTGCCAGCAGCTTAGCGGGAGGGCCGTCTTACGAGCAGTACTTC. The whole variable domain, filled in from reference TRBV7-6 and TRBJ2-7, reads GAGVSQSPRYKVTKRGQDVALRCDPISGHVSLYWYRQALGQGPEFLTYFNYEAQQDKSGLPNDRFSAERPEGSISTLTIQRTEQRDSAMYRCASSLAGGPSYEQYFGPGTRLTVT.

The V call is TRBV12-3 or TRBV12-4, the J call TRBJ1-4; TRBD1 aligns across 7 bases. The CDR3 extends over 13 amino acids. Trimming cost V 6 bases and J 7 bases; bases outside gene matches: 5. The CDR3 DNA follows: TGTGCCAGCAGAAGACAGGGTAGTGAAAAACTGTTTTTT. Amino acids: CASRRQGSEKLFF.

V is TRBV14 and J is TRBJ1-3; D is uncertain. The germline V and J ends were trimmed by 2 bases and 4 bases, with 9 bases remaining between them. The CDR3 loop spans 14 amino acids. CDR1 is SGHDN, CDR2 FVKESK, per germline. The CDR3 region has the DNA TGTGCCAGCAGCCAACGTTGGCAGGGAAACACCATATATTTT. Protein sequence: CASSQRWQGNTIYF. Complete variable domain (other parts from reference TRBV14 and TRBJ1-3): EAGVTQFPSHSVIEKGQTVTLRCDPISGHDNLYWYRRVMGKEIKFLLHFVKESKQDESGMPNNRFLAERTGGTYSTLKVQPAELEDSGVYFCASSQRWQGNTIYFGEGSWLTVV.

This chain connects TRBV2 to TRBJ2-1; 11 bases are shared with TRBD2. Looked up from germline, CDR1 is SNHLY and CDR2 is FYNNEI. V dropped 6 bases and J dropped 4; count of bases not matched to a gene: 5. There are 15 residues in the CDR3. CDR3 region: CASSLTSGAYNEQFF. The CDR3 region has the DNA TGTGCCAGCAGCCTGACTAGCGGGGCATACAATGAGCAGTTCTTC.

V gene TRBV3-1 (or the pseudogene TRBV3-2) combines with J gene TRBJ2-3; TRBD2 matches at 13 bases. Trimming removed 0 bases from V and 3 bases from J; junction bases left unmatched: 3. CDR1 is LGHDT and CDR2 is YNNKEL in the germline V gene (reference sequence). The CDR3 sequence is 17 residues long. The CDR3 loop is CASSQDWTSGSTDTQYF. The DNA of the CDR3 is TGTGCCAGCAGCCAAGACTGGACTAGCGGGAGTACAGATACGCAGTATTTT.

This chain links TRBV28 with TRBJ1-5, with D tentatively TRBD1 (6 bases). Trimming pared 6 bases from V and 2 bases from J, leaving 11 bases between. The CDR3 covers 14 residues. Per the germline V gene, CDR1 is MDHEN and CDR2 is SYDVKM. CDR3 in DNA: TGTGCCAGCAGAGGGGGTCTTGGCAATCAGCCCCAGCATTTT. Encoded protein: CASRGGLGNQPQHF.

The chain combines TRBV7-6 with TRBJ1-5, with D unresolved. The CDR3 runs to 15 residues. V dropped 4 bases and J dropped 4 bases, with 14 bases sitting between them. Germline CDR1 and CDR2: SGHVS and FNYEAQ. The CDR3 nucleotides read TGTGCCAGCAGCTCCGACCCCTTCGGGAATCAGCCCCAGCATTTT. This codes for CASSSDPFGNQPQHF.

This clone was picked up many times. J is TRBJ2-2 and V is TRBV4-1, with D hard to call. Trimming left V 2 bases short and J 5 bases short, with 6 bases between. The CDR3 is 13 amino acids. The V gene's germline CDR1 is MGHRA and CDR2 YSYEKL. The CDR3 protein is CASSQHGTGELFF. CDR3 nucleotides: TGCGCCAGCAGCCAACACGGGACCGGGGAGCTGTTTTTT.

The V and J genes are TRBV10-1 and TRBJ2-3; 8 bases agree with TRBD2. Trimming cost V 3 bases and J 6 bases; bases outside gene matches: 17. CDR1 is WNHNN, CDR2 SYGVQD, per germline (reference sequence). CDR3 length equals 18 residues. The CDR3 DNA sequence: TGCGCCAGCAGTGACCCTACCGCGGGGGGACCCTTGAGGGATACGCAGTATTTT. This encodes CASSDPTAGGPLRDTQYF.

This clone was observed once. The chain couples TRBV19 to TRBJ1-1; 7 bases fit TRBD1. J gave up 0 bases and V 6 bases, and 13 bases lay outside the gene matches. CDR1 is LNHDA and CDR2 is SQIVND in the germline V gene (reference sequence). This CDR3 contains 17 residues. CDR3 loop: CASRATAGTEVNTEAFF. As DNA, the CDR3 is TGTGCCAGTAGAGCGACCGCCGGGACAGAAGTGAACACTGAAGCTTTCTTT.

The chain is built from TRBV6-5 and TRBJ1-6; maybe TRBD1 (5 bases). The CDR3 covers 15 residues. The V gene's germline CDR1 is MNHEY and CDR2 SVGAGI. V was pared by 7 bases and J by 5 bases, with 15 bases between. CDR3 bases: TGTGCCAGCACCAGGGCGTCTGGGGATAATTCACCCCTCCACTTT. This codes for CASTRASGDNSPLHF.

This clone has a handful of counts. The gene calls are TRBV2 and TRBJ2-7; D is possibly TRBD2 (6 bases). V lost 6 bases to trimming and J lost 3 bases, with 9 bases between them. Germline assignment: CDR1 SNHLY and CDR2 FYNNEI. This CDR3 contains 12 residues. The CDR3 bases are TGTGCCAGCAGGGAGGGTCGCTACGAGCAGTACTTC. It codes for CASREGRYEQYF. The full variable domain, its missing parts supplied by reference TRBV2 and TRBJ2-7, is EPEVTQTPSHQVTQMGQEVILRCVPISNHLYFYWYRQILGQKVEFLVSFYNNEISEKSEIFDDQFSVERPDGSNFTLKIRSTKLEDSAMYFCASREGRYEQYFGPGTRLTVT.

The gene calls are TRBV3-1 (or the pseudogene TRBV3-2) and TRBJ2-7; 10 bases line up with TRBD1. Per germline, CDR1 LGHDT and CDR2 YNNKEL (reference sequence). V shed 2 bases and J 4 bases; nucleotides not matched to a gene: 5. The length of the CDR3 is 15 residues. The CDR3 coding sequence is TGTGCCAGCAGCCAATCCGGGACAGGGGTTTACGAGCAGTACGTC. This translates into CASSQSGTGVYEQYV.